One T cell receptor (beta chain) is described in this entry. Its target is not known. These data come from a study of cytomegalovirus exposure and HLA in healthy donors. Broader study findings: A few chains tied to CMV proved CMV antigen-specific in vitro. Reportedly, diagnosis of cytomegalovirus status by the classifier showed high specificity and sensitivity. The tendency of first-cohort TCR clusters to co-occur in the roughly 120 validation repertoires was the finding of a later analysis.

The V gene lost 0 bases and the J gene lost 5 bases, with 10 bases spanning the gap. This CDR3 has 14 residues. Germline values: CDR1 LGHNA, CDR2 YSLEER. Sequencing used immunoSEQ multiplex PCR; TCRdb keeps in-frame clones, though not all of them. Among 100,000 to 150,000 clones listed, about 96% were seen once. The approximately 120-subject validation cohort, separate from the roughly 700-subject first cohort, included the donors. The J gene is TRBJ1-1, the V gene TRBV4-3; weak D call: TRBD1 (5 bases). The sequenced sample was PBMCs. The TCR originated in a man aged 18-30 years in good health and CMV-seronegative. The CDR3 protein is CASSQDRRGTEAFF. The CDR3 bases are TGCGCCAGCAGCCAAGATAGGAGGGGAACTGAAGCTTTCTTT.